One sample yielded the 2 T cell receptor beta chains listed below, sequenced in a study of blood T cell repertoires in COVID-19. Measured with immunoSEQ multiplex PCR; TCRdb has only the in-frame clones, and not every one. The sample includes 100,000 to 150,000 clones, 79% seen only once; the top ten take 30% to 45%. The sequenced sample consisted of peripheral blood. These receptors were collected from a man aged 40-50 years with active or convalescent COVID-19.

This clone showed up just once. This chain links TRBV29-1 with TRBJ2-5; 11 nucleotides agree with TRBD2. V lost 4 bases, J lost 2 bases, and 9 bases stayed unmatched. Germline assignment: CDR1 SQVTM and CDR2 ANQGSEA. The CDR3 is 16 amino acids. The CDR3 is CSVVSLAGGPQETQYF. The CDR3 DNA follows: TGCAGCGTTGTTAGTCTAGCGGGGGGACCGCAAGAGACCCAGTACTTC.

This clone was detected once. The chain carries TRBV5-1 and TRBJ2-2, with TRBD2 matching 9 bases. Germline V gives CDR1 SGHRS, CDR2 YFSETQ. The CDR3 loop spans 15 amino acids. V lost 6 bases, J lost 5 bases, and 8 bases stayed unmatched. CDR3 in amino acids: CASTVAGVRTGELFF. CDR3 in DNA: TGCGCCAGCACCGTAGCGGGAGTGAGAACCGGGGAGCTGTTTTTT.